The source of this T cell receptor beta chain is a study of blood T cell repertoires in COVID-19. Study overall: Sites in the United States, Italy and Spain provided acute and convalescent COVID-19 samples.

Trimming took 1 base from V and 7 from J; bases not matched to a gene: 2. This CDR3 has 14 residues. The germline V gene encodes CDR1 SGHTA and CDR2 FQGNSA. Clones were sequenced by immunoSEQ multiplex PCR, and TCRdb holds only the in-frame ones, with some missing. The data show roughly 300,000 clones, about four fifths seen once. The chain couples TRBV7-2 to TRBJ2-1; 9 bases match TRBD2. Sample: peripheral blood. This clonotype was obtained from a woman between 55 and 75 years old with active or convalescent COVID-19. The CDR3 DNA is TGTGCCAGCAGCTTAGGAGCGGGGGGTAATGAGCAGTTCTTC. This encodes CASSLGAGGNEQFF. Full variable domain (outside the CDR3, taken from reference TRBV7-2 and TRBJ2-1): GAGVSQSPSNKVTEKGKDVELRCDPISGHTALYWYRQSLGQGLEFLIYFQGNSAPDKSGLPSDRFSAERTGGSVSTLTIQRTQQEDSAVYLCASSLGAGGNEQFFGPGTRLTVL.